What follows are 5 T cell receptor beta chains derived from one specimen sequenced in a study of blood T cells in healthy people across ages. The use of a sample-barcoded 5' primer and a J-beta primer mix characterized a second PCR of roughly 6 to 11 cycles. From the 5' RACE reads, TCRdb called clonotypes with MiXCR, one entry per CDR3 protein. The sample yields fewer than 800,000 distinct CDR3 sequences, 49% seen once. Source material: blood. The receptors were gathered from a woman aged 60-75 years in good health.

Comment on this clonotype: A much more abundant neighbour one base away suggests this may be a read error. The rearrangement links TRBV29-1 to TRBJ2-7, with D possibly TRBD2 on 6 matching bases. V shed 7 bases and J shed 1 base, with 17 bases lying between them. Germline V lookup: CDR1 SQVTM, CDR2 ANQGSEA. The CDR3 is made up of 14 amino acids. The CDR3 here is CSAGGADSSYEQYF. Written as DNA, the CDR3 is TGCAGCGCCGGAGGGGCCGACAGTTCCTACGAGCAGTACTTC.

The chain links TRBV6-2 or TRBV6-3 to TRBJ1-1; D is ambiguous. The CDR3 spans 13 residues. Germline lookup yields CDR1 MNHEY and CDR2 SVGEGT. Trimming shortened V by 10 bases and J by 7 bases, and 19 bases separated the two germline ends. The CDR3 region has the DNA TGTGCCACCTCATGGGCCGAAGGAGGTGAAGCTTTCTTT. This codes for CATSWAEGGEAFF.

This clonotype was observed a few times. The chain carries TRBV20-1 and TRBJ2-4; TRBD2 agrees at 7 bases. Near its end, the DNA agrees better with TRBJ2-7, so the J call may be wrong. Looked up from germline, CDR1 is DFQATT and CDR2 is SNEGSKA (reference sequence). The CDR3 is 16 amino acids. The chain's CDR3 is CSARDSEAGDPYEQYF. In nucleotides, the CDR3 is TGCAGTGCTAGAGATTCGGAGGCGGGGGACCCCTACGAGCAGTACTTC.

As for this clonotype: Being one base from a much bigger clone, this may be a read error. V is TRBV10-3 and J is TRBJ2-7, with D perhaps matching TRBD2 (6 bases). The CDR3 runs to 13 residues. Looked up from germline, CDR1 is ENHRY and CDR2 is SYGVKD. The V end lost 5 bases, the J end lost 7 bases, and 15 bases lay between the germline ends. The CDR3 DNA is TGTGCCATCAGTCAGGAGGGGTCAAGTGAGCAGTACTTC. Its protein is CAISQEGSSEQYF.

This clonotype was picked up a small number of times. The J gene is TRBJ2-5, the V gene TRBV18; 7 positions agree with TRBD2. This CDR3 region has 15 residues. Germline trimming cut 6 bases from V and 2 bases from J; bases unmatched to any gene: 9. The germline V gene has CDR1 KGHSH and CDR2 LQKENI. The CDR3 is CASSRPTSAQETQYF. The CDR3 DNA sequence: TGTGCCAGCTCCCGGCCCACTAGCGCTCAAGAGACCCAGTACTTC.